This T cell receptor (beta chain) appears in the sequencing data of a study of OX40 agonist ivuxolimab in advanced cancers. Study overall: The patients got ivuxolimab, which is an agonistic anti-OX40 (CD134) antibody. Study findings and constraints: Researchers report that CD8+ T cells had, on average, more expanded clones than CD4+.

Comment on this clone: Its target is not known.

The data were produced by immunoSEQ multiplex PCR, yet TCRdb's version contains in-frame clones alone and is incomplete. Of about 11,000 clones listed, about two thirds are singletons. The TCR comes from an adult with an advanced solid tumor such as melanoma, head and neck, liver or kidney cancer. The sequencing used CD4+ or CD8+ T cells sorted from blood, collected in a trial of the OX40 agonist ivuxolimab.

The DNA for the CDR3 is TGTGCCAGCGGCTTAAGCGGGTACTTC. Amino acids: CASGLSGYF. This rearrangement joins TRBV6-6 to TRBJ2-7; D possibly corresponds to TRBD2 (5 bases). The CDR3 has 9 amino acids. V lost 8 bases, J lost 12 bases, and 11 bases lay in between. Germline loops: CDR1 MNHNY, CDR2 SVGAGI (reference sequence).